This T cell receptor (beta chain) was sequenced in a study of blood T cell repertoires in COVID-19. Looked up from germline, CDR1 is KGHDR and CDR2 is SFDVKD. The CDR3 spans 13 residues. V was shortened by 6 bases and J by 0 bases, with 8 bases between the two germline ends. The protocol was immunoSEQ multiplex PCR, while the TCRdb copy is restricted to in-frame clones and leaves out a portion. The sample carries hundreds of thousands of clones, about 82% recorded once. This clonotype was obtained from a man aged 50-60 years with active or convalescent COVID-19. Input material: peripheral blood. The chain has TRBV24-1 and TRBJ2-7, with D tentatively TRBD2 (5 bases). CDR3 DNA: TGTGCCACCAGTCCGGGGAGCTCCTACGAGCAGTACTTC. This sequence encodes CATSPGSSYEQYF.